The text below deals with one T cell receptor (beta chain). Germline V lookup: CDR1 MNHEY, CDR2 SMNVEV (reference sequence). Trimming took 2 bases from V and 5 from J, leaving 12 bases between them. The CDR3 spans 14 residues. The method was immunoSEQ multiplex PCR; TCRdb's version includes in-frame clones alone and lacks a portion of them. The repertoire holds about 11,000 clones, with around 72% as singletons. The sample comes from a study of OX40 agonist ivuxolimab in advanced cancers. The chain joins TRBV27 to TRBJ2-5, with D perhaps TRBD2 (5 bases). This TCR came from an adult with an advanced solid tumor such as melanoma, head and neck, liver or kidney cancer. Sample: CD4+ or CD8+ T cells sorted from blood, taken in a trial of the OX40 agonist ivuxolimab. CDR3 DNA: TGTGCCAGCAGTTTAGGTTTTCGAGGGGAGACCCAGTACTTC. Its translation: CASSLGFRGETQYF.